One TCR beta chain is described in this entry. Its antigen is not identified. The data derive from a study of shared clonotypes between healthy human individuals. General study findings and limits: Non-shared clonotypes showed lower generation probabilities than clonotypes common to all four donors.

CDR3 length: 15 amino acids. The V gene end was trimmed by 6 bases and the J gene end by 4 bases; junction bases not matched to a gene: 10. The V gene's germline CDR1 is SGHTA and CDR2 FQGNSA. For sorted subsets, roughly 200 ng DNA per replicate equaled about 27,000 T cell genomes. Data came from immunoSEQ multiplex PCR; TCRdb stores just in-frame clones and leaves some out. The sample lists 950,000 to 1,100,000 clones, about 80% occurring once. This sequence joins TRBV7-2 and TRBJ2-3, with 7 bases matching TRBD2. The sequence was obtained from a man aged 18 to 30 in good health. Material: memory CD4+ T cells sorted from blood. As to subset: CD45RA-negative fraction. CDR3 residues: CASRASGGSSDTQYF. CDR3 nucleotides: TGTGCCAGCAGGGCATCTGGCGGGAGCTCAGATACGCAGTATTTT.